This TCR beta chain was observed in a study of glioma-infiltrating T cells after dendritic cell vaccination. Primers: 60 V beta forward and 13 J beta reverse. Produced via immunoSEQ multiplex PCR; TCRdb's table is partial and in-frame only. Altogether approximately 100,000 clones are present, 81% being singletons, with the ten largest covering approximately 12%. This clone occurred a few times. This TCR derives from a human donor with glioblastoma. The starting material was blood, obtained before dendritic cell vaccination.

The CDR3: CASSSSGGYEQYF. The CDR3 DNA reads TGTGCCAGCAGTTCCAGCGGGGGCTACGAGCAGTACTTC. The chain combines TRBV2 with TRBJ2-7; 8 bases are a match to TRBD2. The V gene's germline CDR1 is SNHLY and CDR2 FYNNEI. J lost 3 bases, V lost 5 bases, and 3 bases had no gene match. The CDR3 consists of 13 residues.